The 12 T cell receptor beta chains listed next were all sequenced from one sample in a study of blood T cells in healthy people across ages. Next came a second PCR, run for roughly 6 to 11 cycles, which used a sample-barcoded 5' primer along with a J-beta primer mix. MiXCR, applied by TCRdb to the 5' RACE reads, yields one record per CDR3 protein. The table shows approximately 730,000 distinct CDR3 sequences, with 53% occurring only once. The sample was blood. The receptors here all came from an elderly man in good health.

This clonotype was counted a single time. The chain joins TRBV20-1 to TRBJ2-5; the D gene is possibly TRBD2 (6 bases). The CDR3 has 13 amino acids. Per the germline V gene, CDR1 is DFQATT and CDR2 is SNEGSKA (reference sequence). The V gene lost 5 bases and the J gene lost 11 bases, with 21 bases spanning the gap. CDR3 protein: CSAGRLVPDEQYF. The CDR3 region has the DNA TGCAGTGCTGGCAGACTAGTTCCAGATGAGCAGTACTTC.

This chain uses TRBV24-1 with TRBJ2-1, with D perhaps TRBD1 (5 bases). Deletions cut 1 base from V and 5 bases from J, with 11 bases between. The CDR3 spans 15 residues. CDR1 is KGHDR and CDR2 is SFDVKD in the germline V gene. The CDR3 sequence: CATSDLQTDHNEQFF. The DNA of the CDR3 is TGTGCCACCAGTGATTTACAGACAGACCACAATGAGCAGTTCTTC.

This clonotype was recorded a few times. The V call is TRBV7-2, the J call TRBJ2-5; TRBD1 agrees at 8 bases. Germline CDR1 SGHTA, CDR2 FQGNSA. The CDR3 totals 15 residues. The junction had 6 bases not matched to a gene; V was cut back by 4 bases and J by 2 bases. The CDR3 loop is CASSSWWDRQETQYF. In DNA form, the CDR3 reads TGTGCCAGCAGCTCTTGGTGGGACAGGCAAGAGACCCAGTACTTC.

CDR3 residues: CAIRPDLNTGELFF. DNA of the CDR3: TGTGCCATCAGGCCCGATTTGAACACCGGGGAGCTGTTTTTT. The chain is built from TRBV10-3 and TRBJ2-2, with no clear D. The CDR3 extends over 14 amino acids. V was clipped by 6 bases and J by 1 base, with 9 bases between them. CDR1 ENHRY and CDR2 SYGVKD come from the germline V gene.

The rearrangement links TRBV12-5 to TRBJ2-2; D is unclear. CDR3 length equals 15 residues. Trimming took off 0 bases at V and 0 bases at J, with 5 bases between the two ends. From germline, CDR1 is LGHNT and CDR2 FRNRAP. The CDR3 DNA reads TGTGCTAGTGGTTTGGTACGTCCGAACACCGGGGAGCTGTTTTTT. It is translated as CASGLVRPNTGELFF.

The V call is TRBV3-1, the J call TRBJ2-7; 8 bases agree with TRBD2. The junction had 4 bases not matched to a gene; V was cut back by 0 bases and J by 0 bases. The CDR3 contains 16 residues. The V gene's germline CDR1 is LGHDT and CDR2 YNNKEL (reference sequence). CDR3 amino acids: CASSQEGTSSSYEQYF. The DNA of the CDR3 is TGTGCCAGCAGCCAAGAGGGGACTAGTAGCTCCTACGAGCAGTACTTC.

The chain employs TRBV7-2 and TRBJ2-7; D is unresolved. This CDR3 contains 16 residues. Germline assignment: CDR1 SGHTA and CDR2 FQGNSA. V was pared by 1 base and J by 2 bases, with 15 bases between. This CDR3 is CASSLGLRLATYEQYF. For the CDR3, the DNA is TGTGCCAGCAGCTTAGGGTTGAGGCTGGCTACCTACGAGCAGTACTTC. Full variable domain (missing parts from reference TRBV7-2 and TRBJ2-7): GAGVSQSPSNKVTEKGKDVELRCDPISGHTALYWYRQSLGQGLEFLIYFQGNSAPDKSGLPSDRFSAERTGGSVSTLTIQRTQQEDSAVYLCASSLGLRLATYEQYFGPGTRLTVT.

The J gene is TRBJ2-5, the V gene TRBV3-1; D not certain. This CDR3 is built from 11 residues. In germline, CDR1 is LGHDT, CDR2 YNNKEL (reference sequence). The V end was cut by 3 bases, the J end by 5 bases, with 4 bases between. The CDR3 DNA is TGTGCCAGCAGCCAGTCGGAGACCCAGTACTTC. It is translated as CASSQSETQYF.

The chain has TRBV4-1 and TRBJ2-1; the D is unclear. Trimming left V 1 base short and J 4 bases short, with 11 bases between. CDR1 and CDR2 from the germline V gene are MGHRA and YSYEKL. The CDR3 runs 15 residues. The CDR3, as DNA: TGCGCCAGCAGCCAAGTACTGTGGGTTTACAATGAGCAGTTCTTC. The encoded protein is CASSQVLWVYNEQFF.

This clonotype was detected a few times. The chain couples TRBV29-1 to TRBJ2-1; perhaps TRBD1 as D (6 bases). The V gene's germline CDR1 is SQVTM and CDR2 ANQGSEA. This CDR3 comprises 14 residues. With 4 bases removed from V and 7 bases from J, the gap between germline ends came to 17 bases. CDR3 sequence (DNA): TGCAGCGTTGGGAAGGGGGTGACAGGTAATGAGCAGTTCTTC. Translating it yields CSVGKGVTGNEQFF.

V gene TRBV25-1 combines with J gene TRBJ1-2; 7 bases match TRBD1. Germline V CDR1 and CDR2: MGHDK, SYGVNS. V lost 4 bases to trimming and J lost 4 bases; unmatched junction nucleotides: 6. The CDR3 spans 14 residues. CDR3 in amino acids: CASSAPDRIYGYTF. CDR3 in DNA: TGTGCCAGCAGTGCCCCGGACAGGATCTATGGCTACACCTTC.

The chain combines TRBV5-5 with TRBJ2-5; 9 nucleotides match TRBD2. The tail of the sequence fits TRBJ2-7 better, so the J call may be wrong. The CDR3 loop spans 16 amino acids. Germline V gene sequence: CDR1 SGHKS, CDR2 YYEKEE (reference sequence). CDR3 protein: CASSLEPTSGLNEQYF. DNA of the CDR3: TGTGCCAGCAGCTTGGAACCAACTAGCGGGTTAAACGAGCAGTACTTC.